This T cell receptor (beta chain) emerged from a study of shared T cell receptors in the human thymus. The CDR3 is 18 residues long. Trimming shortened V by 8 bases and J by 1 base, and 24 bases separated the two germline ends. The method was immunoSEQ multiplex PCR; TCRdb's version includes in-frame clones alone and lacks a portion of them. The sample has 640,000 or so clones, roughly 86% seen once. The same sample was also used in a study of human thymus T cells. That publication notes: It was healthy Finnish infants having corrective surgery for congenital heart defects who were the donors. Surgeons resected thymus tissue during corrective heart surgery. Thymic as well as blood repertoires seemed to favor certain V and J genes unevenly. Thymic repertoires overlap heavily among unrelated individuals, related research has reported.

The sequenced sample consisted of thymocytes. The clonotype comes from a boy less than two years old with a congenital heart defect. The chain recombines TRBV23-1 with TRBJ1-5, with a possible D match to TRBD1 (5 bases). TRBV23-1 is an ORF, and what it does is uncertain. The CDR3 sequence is CASDTGGRGPRSNQPQHF. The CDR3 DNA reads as TGCGCCAGCGACACGGGGGGTCGGGGTCCGAGAAGCAATCAGCCCCAGCATTTT.